Each of the 28 T cell receptor beta chains below was sequenced from the same sample in a study of PD-1 blockade in classical Hodgkin lymphoma. Stated time point: cycle 4 day 1 (C4D1), after less than 7 weeks of nivolumab. Brentuximab vedotin exposure varied among the patients, all of whom had relapsed after autologous stem cell transplantation. Profiled with immunoSEQ multiplex PCR; TCRdb holds only in-frame clones, not every one. Among roughly 46,000 clones listed, approximately 76% were seen once. The source material was peripheral blood mononuclear cells (PBMCs), sampled before the fourth cycle of nivolumab. The receptor set was obtained from a human donor with classical Hodgkin lymphoma.

This chain links TRBV6-6 with TRBJ1-6, with TRBD1 matching over 9 bases. The CDR3 runs 14 residues. Per germline, CDR1 MNHNY and CDR2 SVGAGI (reference sequence). V lost 6 bases to trimming and J lost 9 bases; unmatched junction nucleotides: 6. CDR3 in amino acids: CASSRDRGSSPLHF. Written as DNA, the CDR3 is TGTGCCAGCAGCCGTGACAGGGGGTCTTCACCCCTCCACTTT.

This clone occurred a few times. V usage is TRBV6-1 and J usage is TRBJ2-3, with 12 bases matching TRBD1. After removal of 6 bases from V and 7 bases from J, the junction contained 8 bases not matched to a gene. The V gene's germline CDR1 is MNHNS and CDR2 SASEGT. This CDR3 is 15 amino acids long. CDR3 loop: CASRTGTGGRNTQYF. Written as DNA, the CDR3 is TGTGCCAGCAGGACCGGGACAGGGGGCAGAAATACGCAGTATTTT.

This clone appeared a single time. This sequence joins TRBV27 and TRBJ2-7; D gene uncertain. The CDR3 sequence is 14 residues long. V was pared by 5 bases and J by 2 bases, with 13 bases between. The germline V gene encodes CDR1 MNHEY and CDR2 SMNVEV (reference sequence). CDR3 nucleotides: TGTGCCAGCAGTCTCAATTCCCCAGCCTACGAGCAGTACTTC. Amino acids: CASSLNSPAYEQYF.

This chain uses TRBV28 with TRBJ1-1; TRBD1 matches at 10 bases. The CDR3 totals 15 residues. The V gene end was trimmed by 4 bases and the J gene end by 4 bases; junction bases not matched to a gene: 6. CDR1 MDHEN and CDR2 SYDVKM come from the germline V gene. The CDR3 loop is CASSYPRTGGTEAFF. CDR3 sequence (DNA): TGTGCCAGCAGTTACCCGAGGACAGGGGGCACTGAAGCTTTCTTT.

This clone was counted only a few times. The rearrangement uses TRBV19 and TRBJ2-1; the D is unclear. The CDR3 runs 16 residues. Germline CDR1 is LNHDA and CDR2 is SQIVND (reference sequence). The V and J ends lost 7 bases and 4 bases respectively, with 20 bases between them. The CDR3 spells CASNERISVLYNEQFF. CDR3 sequence (DNA): TGTGCCAGTAATGAACGGATTAGTGTCTTGTACAATGAGCAGTTCTTC.

This clone showed up just a few times. This chain connects TRBV19 to TRBJ2-3; 13 bases are shared with TRBD2. The CDR3 has 12 residues. The V and J ends lost 6 bases and 14 bases, in that order; junction bases with no gene match: 5. Germline CDR1 is LNHDA and CDR2 is SQIVND (reference sequence). This CDR3 reads CASSHGLAGVYF. The CDR3 region has the DNA TGTGCCAGTAGCCACGGACTAGCGGGAGTGTATTTT.

The V and J genes are TRBV19 and TRBJ2-2; D is possibly TRBD1 or TRBD2 (6 bases each). CDR1 and CDR2 (germline): LNHDA, SQIVND (reference sequence). Between the trimmed V and J ends, which lost 5 bases and 4 bases, there was a span of 17 bases. The CDR3 is 16 amino acids. The CDR3 loop is CASSARGQGTTGELFF. The CDR3 nucleotides read TGTGCCAGTAGTGCACGGGGGCAGGGGACCACCGGGGAGCTGTTTTTT.

This sequence joins TRBV28 and TRBJ1-1, with a tentative D call TRBD1 (5 bases). The CDR3 is made up of 16 amino acids. Germline lookup yields CDR1 MDHEN and CDR2 SYDVKM. V lost 6 bases to trimming and J lost 2 bases, with 19 bases between them. CDR3 residues: CASSSPAGTVNTEAFF. In DNA form, the CDR3 reads TGTGCCAGCAGCTCCCCCGCCGGGACGGTCAACACTGAAGCTTTCTTT.

The CDR3 protein is CASSQGMSGTGWTPTANEQFF. The CDR3 nucleotides are TGCGCCAGCAGCCAAGGAATGTCCGGGACTGGTTGGACCCCGACCGCCAATGAGCAGTTCTTC. The chain recombines TRBV4-1 with TRBJ2-1; D possibly corresponds to TRBD2 (6 bases). Germline lookup yields CDR1 MGHRA and CDR2 YSYEKL. The V gene lost 1 base and the J gene lost 6 bases, with 31 bases spanning the gap. This CDR3 is built from 21 residues.

The chain joins TRBV2 to TRBJ2-4, with 9 bases aligning to TRBD2. The CDR3 spans 13 residues. The J segment lost 4 bases and the V segment lost 7 bases, leaving 2 bases of the junction unmatched. Germline loops: CDR1 SNHLY, CDR2 FYNNEI. The CDR3 protein is CASKGLAKNIQYF. The CDR3 coding sequence is TGTGCCAGCAAGGGACTAGCAAAAAACATTCAGTACTTC. Full variable domain (outside the CDR3, taken from reference TRBV2 and TRBJ2-4): EPEVTQTPSHQVTQMGQEVILRCVPISNHLYFYWYRQILGQKVEFLVSFYNNEISEKSEIFDDQFSVERPDGSNFTLKIRSTKLEDSAMYFCASKGLAKNIQYFGAGTRLSVL.

CDR3 DNA sequence: TGCAGCGTTTCCGGGACAGTGAACACTGAAGCTTTCTTT. Its translation: CSVSGTVNTEAFF. This chain uses TRBV29-1 with TRBJ1-1; 7 nucleotides agree with TRBD1. Looked up from germline, CDR1 is SQVTM and CDR2 is ANQGSEA. Trimming took 5 bases from V and 0 from J; bases not matched to a gene: 3. The CDR3 contains 13 residues.

The genes are TRBV28 and TRBJ1-5, with D uncertain. The germline V gene encodes CDR1 MDHEN and CDR2 SYDVKM. The CDR3 has 14 amino acids. Trimming shortened V by 1 base and J by 6 bases, and 10 bases separated the two germline ends. The CDR3 DNA sequence: TGTGCCAGCAGTTTATCGGACTTTGTTCAGCCCCAGCATTTT. Protein: CASSLSDFVQPQHF.

The chain links TRBV19 to TRBJ2-1; either TRBD1 or TRBD2 may supply D (5 bases each). CDR1 is LNHDA, CDR2 SQIVND, per germline (reference sequence). Deletions cut 3 bases from V and 0 bases from J, with 15 bases between. The CDR3 is made up of 17 amino acids. The CDR3 DNA is TGTGCCAGTAGTATTAGGGACCTTCGGGGCTCCTACAATGAGCAGTTCTTC. Translated: CASSIRDLRGSYNEQFF.

CDR3 sequence: CASSPRGAGSEPQHF. Written as DNA, the CDR3 is TGTGCCAGCAGCCCGCGGGGGGCAGGGAGTGAGCCCCAGCATTTT. V and J are TRBV7-8 and TRBJ1-5; tentatively, D is TRBD1 (6 bases). Germline V CDR1 and CDR2: SGHVS, FQNEAQ. CDR3 size: 15 residues. V gave up 5 bases and J gave up 8 bases, with 19 bases separating them.

The chain joins TRBV6-5 to TRBJ2-7; unclear D gene. Germline CDR1 is MNHEY and CDR2 is SVGAGI. Trimming cost V 5 bases and J 3 bases, with 5 bases left between them. CDR3 length equals 11 residues. The CDR3 DNA is TGTGCCAGCAGTCGAGACTACGAGCAGTACTTC. Amino acids: CASSRDYEQYF.

The rearrangement joins TRBV7-2 to TRBJ1-1; D is undetermined. Germline V lookup: CDR1 SGHTA, CDR2 FQGNSA. The CDR3 consists of 13 residues. Trimming stripped 1 base from V and 5 bases from J, with 8 bases between. The CDR3: CASSLGGGTEAFF. The DNA for the CDR3 is TGTGCCAGCAGCTTAGGTGGCGGTACTGAAGCTTTCTTT. Full variable domain (remainder filled in from reference TRBV7-2 and TRBJ1-1): GAGVSQSPSNKVTEKGKDVELRCDPISGHTALYWYRQSLGQGLEFLIYFQGNSAPDKSGLPSDRFSAERTGGSVSTLTIQRTQQEDSAVYLCASSLGGGTEAFFGQGTRLTVV.

The chain has TRBV6-5 and TRBJ1-2; 8 bases are a match to TRBD1. J lost 4 bases, V lost 6 bases, and 10 bases had no gene match. Germline CDR1 MNHEY, CDR2 SVGAGI. The CDR3 is made up of 15 amino acids. The CDR3 region is CASRSWTGPSYGYTF. Written as DNA, the CDR3 is TGTGCCAGCAGATCCTGGACAGGGCCCAGCTATGGCTACACCTTC.

In its sample, this clone was seen once. This sequence joins TRBV18 and TRBJ1-2; 7 positions match TRBD1. The ends lost 5 bases at V and 3 bases at J; junction bases unmatched: 6. The CDR3 sequence is 14 residues long. Germline V gene lookup returns CDR1 KGHSH and CDR2 LQKENI. CDR3 loop: CASSVQGFDYGYTF. CDR3 DNA: TGTGCCAGCTCAGTACAGGGGTTTGACTATGGCTACACCTTC.

This clone was picked up a small number of times. The V and J genes are TRBV10-1 and TRBJ1-2, with unresolved D. This CDR3 region has 13 residues. Trimming shortened V by 0 bases and J by 4 bases, and 6 bases separated the two germline ends. Looked up from germline, CDR1 is WNHNN and CDR2 is SYGVQD (reference sequence). The CDR3 bases are TGCGCCAGCAGTGAGTCGGGGAGCTATGGCTACACCTTC. This encodes CASSESGSYGYTF.

The V gene is TRBV2, the J gene TRBJ2-2, with D unresolved. The CDR3 runs 15 residues. Germline lookup yields CDR1 SNHLY and CDR2 FYNNEI. The V end lost 3 bases, the J end lost 3 bases, and 11 bases lay between the germline ends. For the CDR3, the DNA is TGTGCCAGCAGTGATATGGCCCCCGACACCGGGGAGCTGTTTTTT. Its protein is CASSDMAPDTGELFF.

This sequence joins TRBV5-1 and TRBJ2-1; the match to TRBD2 covers 7 bases. The V segment lost 2 bases and the J segment 10 bases; nucleotides outside the gene matches: 15. There are 16 residues in the CDR3. The germline gives CDR1 SGHRS, CDR2 YFSETQ. The CDR3 spells CASSLSSGTTLKEQFF. The CDR3 DNA follows: TGCGCCAGCAGCTTATCTAGCGGTACCACACTAAAAGAGCAGTTCTTC.

The chain couples TRBV5-5 to TRBJ2-7; TRBD2 aligns across 7 bases. V shed 3 bases and J 0 bases; nucleotides not matched to a gene: 9. The CDR3 consists of 16 residues. Germline V lookup: CDR1 SGHKS, CDR2 YYEKEE (reference sequence). CDR3 protein: CASSSMRLADSYEQYF. The CDR3 bases are TGTGCCAGCAGCTCCATGAGACTAGCCGACTCCTACGAGCAGTACTTC.

This clone is judged large. Here the CDR3 DNA reads TGTGCCAGTAGTATGAACAGGCCTCCGAACACCGGGGAGCTGTTTTTT. The encoded protein is CASSMNRPPNTGELFF. V gene TRBV19 combines with J gene TRBJ2-2; a possible D gene is TRBD1 (5 bases). This CDR3 is 16 amino acids long. Trimming removed 3 bases at V and 0 bases at J, with 11 bases between. Germline assignment: CDR1 LNHDA and CDR2 SQIVND (reference sequence).

CDR3 region: CATSRGDFRVAKNIQYF. For the CDR3, the DNA is TGTGCCACCAGCAGGGGGGACTTTAGGGTAGCCAAAAACATTCAGTACTTC. This rearrangement joins TRBV15 to TRBJ2-4; D might be TRBD2 (6 bases). Per the germline V gene, CDR1 is LNHNV and CDR2 is YYDKDF (reference sequence). Trimming pared 3 bases from V and 0 bases from J, leaving 15 bases between. The CDR3 extends over 17 amino acids.

In DNA form, the CDR3 reads TGTGCCAGCAGCAACCCTGCGGGAGGAACCATGAGGCAGTTCTTC. Amino acids: CASSNPAGGTMRQFF. The chain uses TRBV6-6 and TRBJ2-1; 8 bases fit TRBD2. V lost 6 bases, J lost 12 bases, and 16 bases stayed unmatched. In germline, CDR1 is MNHNY, CDR2 SVGAGI (reference sequence). The CDR3 has 15 residues.

This chain links TRBV2 with TRBJ2-7; D is possibly TRBD2 (5 bases). This CDR3 contains 15 residues. Trimming left V 1 base short and J 3 bases short, with 13 bases between. CDR1 is SNHLY, CDR2 FYNNEI, per germline. CDR3 loop: CASSEVLAAGYEQYF. Here the CDR3 DNA reads TGTGCCAGCAGTGAAGTCCTGGCGGCGGGCTACGAGCAGTACTTC.

The rearrangement links TRBV7-8 to TRBJ1-5; D not certain. Germline V gives CDR1 SGHVS, CDR2 FQNEAQ. The CDR3 sequence is 13 residues long. The V and J ends lost 1 base and 6 bases respectively, with 7 bases between them. The CDR3 reads CASSLVASQPQHF. CDR3 DNA: TGTGCCAGCAGCTTAGTAGCATCTCAGCCCCAGCATTTT. The full variable domain, in which reference TRBV7-8 and TRBJ1-5 provide the parts outside the CDR3, is GAGVSQSPRYKVAKRGQDVALRCDPISGHVSLFWYQQALGQGPEFLTYFQNEAQLDKSGLPSDRFFAERPEGSVSTLKIQRTQQEDSAVYLCASSLVASQPQHFGDGTRLSIL.

V usage is TRBV11-2 and J usage is TRBJ1-1; no firm D call. CDR1 and CDR2 (germline): SGHAT, FQNNGV. The V end was cut by 5 bases, the J end by 0 bases, with 13 bases between. This CDR3 has 15 residues. CDR3 in DNA: TGTGCCAGCAGCGGATCGACAAACATGAACACTGAAGCTTTCTTT. Its translation: CASSGSTNMNTEAFF.